This entry describes one T cell receptor (beta chain). Its antigen remains undetermined. No per-base quality is available; no much larger clone lies one base away. The cohort was made up of under 800 healthy bone marrow donors. At the time of sampling, all cohort members were nominally healthy, though unrecorded immune exposures were likely present. The donor tested CMV seronegative, placing the donor among the 350 to 400 seronegative members of the cohort. A peripheral blood sample was collected from each donor, and TCR beta sequencing was performed on peripheral blood mononuclear cells. Genomic DNA extraction from the blood cell samples was performed with the Qiagen DNeasy Blood Extraction Kit. This entry is derived from a study of cytomegalovirus exposure and HLA in healthy donors (dated by TCRdb to the late 2010s). In terms of the full investigation: An earlier analysis of a few hundred of the donors reported 276 Gb of sequence data and 117 million unique TCR beta sequences obtained from around 190 million T cells. In the later analysis, no new phenotypic data were used to find candidate immune exposures; instead, reliance was placed on TCR beta sequences and their occurrence across donors. Alongside the repertoire data, information on donor age, sex, ethnicity and CMV serostatus was compiled. High-throughput TCR immunosequencing, statistical association of individual TCRs with disease status, and machine learning were combined to predict cytomegalovirus infection status. Every repertoire in the discovery cohort had been generated on one and the same sequencing platform. A separate validation cohort of roughly 110 different subjects was used in addition to the roughly 720-subject first cohort. A later analysis re-examined previously published TCR beta repertoires from 610 or so donors and added high-resolution HLA genotyping to investigate patterns of TCR occurrence. Several DR-DQ haplotypes were handled as single units for association and clustering, since linkage in the cohort was strong. On average, 235,054 unique TCR beta nucleotide sequences were sequenced per donor among several hundred genotyped donors of the cohort, with roughly 18% of those sequences being non-productive. An earlier analysis of fewer than 700 of the donors applied high-throughput TCR beta sequencing to assess whether each TCR beta V gene segment acted as functional or pseudogenic. Both class I and class II loci were covered by HLA typing, at four-digit resolution. An early release covering about 600 HLA-typed donors comprised about 320 gigabases of sequencing data and approximately 85 million unique TCR sequences. The study was designed to test whether signatures of past pathogen exposure could be identified by cataloging public T cell receptors. A later genetic analysis took genome-wide SNP genotypes for about 65% of the 666 donors and used that subset as a discovery cohort. Typing coverage differed by locus: A, B, C, DRB1 and DQB1 were typed in roughly 620-630 donors, DQA1 in roughly 500, DPA1 in 600 to 610, and DPB1 in approximately 450. The genetic ancestry cluster associated with self-reported Caucasian donors included approximately 85% of the 300 to 450 genotyped donors. The study profiled the T cell repertoires of some 610 subjects by immunosequencing and related them to cytomegalovirus serostatus. The paper's findings and limits, for the study overall: According to a later genetic analysis, donors in an Asian-associated ancestry cluster had fewer N-insertions in productive TCRs than the roughly 670-donor mean. According to a later analysis, parvovirus B19, influenza, CMV and Epstein-Barr virus appeared linked to several top co-occurrence clusters. In a later analysis, the rate of TCR association differed among HLA loci, with DRB1 alleles having the most associated TCRs and HLA-C alleles having the fewest. The 87-base-pair reads could not distinguish some IMGT-functional V segments, including TRBV6-2 and TRBV6-3, so those segments were excluded. A later analysis associated some 17,000 TCR beta sequences with specific HLA alleles at a false discovery rate of 0.05. In both the original and validation cohorts, the classifier was reported to diagnose cytomegalovirus status with high specificity and sensitivity. A few of the identified cytomegalovirus-associated TCR beta chains were confirmed in vitro to be specific for cytomegalovirus antigens. Assigning TCR associations to individual alleles was difficult when HLA alleles, especially DR and DQ, strongly co-occurred. In a later analysis, HLA-associated TCR beta chains were found to be more clonally expanded and to have lower generation probabilities than equally common non-associated chains. The cohort was sequenced for TCR beta chains only, and without alpha or paired-chain data the features that could be detected were limited. The study gave a list of about 160 TCR beta chains associated with cytomegalovirus. Because counts were too low, about 18 rarely observed V segments, including chromosome 9 orphons, were excluded from the earlier analysis of 500 to 700 of the donors. According to the authors, the approach could potentially be generalized to other disease states and immunological phenotypes. The sequencing pipeline was judged likely to have produced a cluster of highly shared sequence variants as a technical artifact. Correlated functional status among segregating V segments might reflect linkage disequilibrium, but an unknown experimental factor could not be ruled out. A further reported finding was that TCR beta sequences accurately predicted the HLA-A and HLA-B alleles for most subjects in the first cohort. Because HLA typing was missing for some donors at each locus, association tests included only the typed subset. The presence/absence analyses assumed that sequencing depth was roughly uniform across donors, and that assumption may not be true. Most CMV-associated TCR beta chains appeared to be HLA-restricted in a later analysis, and the HLA associations seemed to be driven largely by CMV exposure. Most TCR sequences were seen in very few donors, while some public TCRs were found in many individuals. In an earlier analysis of some 550 of the donors, most TCR beta V segments were observed in productive rearrangements about 90% or about 30% of the time, broadly matching IMGT annotations. Immune exposure information for the cohort was limited to CMV serostatus. In a later genetic analysis, a missense DCLRE1C variant was associated with V-gene and J-gene trimming of TCR beta chains, and the association was replicated in an independent cohort.

Libraries were prepared through the immunoSEQ multiplex PCR assay. For the multiplex PCR, a mixture combining 60 forward primers for TCR Vbeta segments and 13 reverse primers for TCR Jbeta segments was used. A multiplex PCR assay on genomic DNA amplified the CDR3 region of rearranged TCR beta genes. The Illumina HiSeq System was used to sequence the amplified TCR beta libraries as 87-base-pair reads. In the source study's methods: A later analysis counted 65 million to 90 million unique TCR beta chains across the 600 to 850 repertoires, and some 11 million of these chains were shared by at least two donors. To remove PCR and sequencing errors, raw reads were error-corrected and collapsed into unique sequences using a nearest-neighbor algorithm that merged closely related sequences. To assign V, D and J gene segments, CDR3 sequences were aligned to IMGT reference sequences. For a sequence to be retained, a match of at least six nucleotides to both a V gene segment and a J gene segment was required. Rearrangements were called productive when the CDR3 lacked stop codons and stayed in frame with V and J; all others were non-productive. CDR3 was defined by IMGT convention, running from the second conserved V-encoded cysteine to the conserved J-encoded phenylalanine. In an earlier analysis of some 550 of the donors, sequences lacking an unambiguous match to a single V gene segment were excluded. In an earlier analysis of 450 to 700 of the donors, V segments were called functional above 56.7% productive rearrangements and were called segregating when the between-donor standard deviation exceeded 5%. To diagnose cytomegalovirus status from the catalog of TCR beta chain sequences, a statistical classification framework was built. In a later analysis, TCR nucleotide sequences were compared against IMGT/GENE-DB human TR gene sequences so that V and J genes could be assigned. In a later analysis, CDR3 sequences and most-parsimonious VDJ recombination scenarios were assigned using the TCRdist pipeline. A later analysis defined each TCR beta chain by its CDR3 amino acid sequence plus V-gene family, and excluded reads lacking a unique V-gene family. A later analysis removed several hundred highly shared, low-generation-probability nucleotide sequences to deal with suspected cross-contamination and a sequencing artifact. For each public chain, a later analysis derived a clonal expansion index from normalized ranks of inferred template counts within each repertoire. In a later analysis, generation probabilities were computed using a VDJ recombination model fitted to out-of-frame rearrangements, and the results were checked against IGoR. Hypergeometric tests were used in a later analysis to score TCR-TCR, TCR-HLA and TCR-CMV co-occurrence, with a repertoire-size bias correction applied to the TCR pairs. In a later analysis, false discovery rates were estimated by permuting HLA or CMV assignments 20 times. In a later analysis, co-occurring TCRs were grouped using DBSCAN, and TCRdist sequence similarity was added for clustering within HLA-allele-positive subsets. For co-occurrence clustering, repertoires with fewer than 30,000 or more than 120,000 public chains were excluded, along with four or five repertoires with anomalous nucleotide sharing. Entries here come from immuneACCESS through TCRdb and include only in-frame sequences with V and J called. Some clones fail to appear in such tables; in the studies checked, an unresolved V gene covers under half of the shortfall, and the cause of the remainder is unknown. From that table come the V and J calls and clone size; the DNA was used to work out D and trimming. The sample table shows some 150,000 clones, and about four fifths are seen once. The biggest ten clones account for less than 2.5% of the sample.

After removal of 6 bases from V and 2 bases from J, the junction retains 2 bases not matched to a gene. From the germline V gene, CDR1 is SNHLY and CDR2 is FYNNEI. From its cysteine to its phenylalanine, the CDR3 spans 13 amino acids. The only DNA kept is the CDR3, 39 bases in frame from the first base. The sequenced material came from PBMCs. Recombination linked TRBV2 to TRBJ2-7; 9 nucleotides in the junction match TRBD1. The receptor was isolated from a woman between 45 and 60 years old in good health and CMV-seronegative. The nucleotides read TGTGCCAGCAGGGGACAGGGCCCCTACGAGCAGTACTTC. This codes for CASRGQGPYEQYF.